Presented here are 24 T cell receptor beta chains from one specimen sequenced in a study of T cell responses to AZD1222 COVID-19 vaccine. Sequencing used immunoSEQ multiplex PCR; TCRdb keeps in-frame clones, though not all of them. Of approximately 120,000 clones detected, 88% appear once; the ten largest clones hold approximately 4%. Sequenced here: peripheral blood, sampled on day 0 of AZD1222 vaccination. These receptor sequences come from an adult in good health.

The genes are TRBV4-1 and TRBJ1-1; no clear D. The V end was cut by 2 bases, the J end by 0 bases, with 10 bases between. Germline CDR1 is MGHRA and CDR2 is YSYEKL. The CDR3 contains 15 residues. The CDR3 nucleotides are TGCGCCAGCAGCCAACCTGAGGGCCTGAACACTGAAGCTTTCTTT. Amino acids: CASSQPEGLNTEAFF.

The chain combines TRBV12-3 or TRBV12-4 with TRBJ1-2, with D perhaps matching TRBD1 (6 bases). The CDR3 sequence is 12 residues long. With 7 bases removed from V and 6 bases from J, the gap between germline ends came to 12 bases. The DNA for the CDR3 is TGTGCCAGCACCATACACAGGGATGGCTACACCTTC. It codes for CASTIHRDGYTF.

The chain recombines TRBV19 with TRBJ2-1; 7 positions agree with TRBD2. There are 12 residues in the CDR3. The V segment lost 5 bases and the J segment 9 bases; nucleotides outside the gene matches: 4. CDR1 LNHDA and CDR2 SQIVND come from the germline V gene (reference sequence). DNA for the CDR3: TGTGCCAGTAGTCCCACTAGCGTTGAGCAGTTCTTC. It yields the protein CASSPTSVEQFF.

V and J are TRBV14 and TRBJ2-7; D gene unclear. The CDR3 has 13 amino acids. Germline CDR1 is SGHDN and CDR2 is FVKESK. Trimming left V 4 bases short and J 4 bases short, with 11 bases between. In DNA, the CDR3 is TGTGCCAGCAGCCCAACTCCCACTTACGAGCAGTACTTC. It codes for CASSPTPTYEQYF.

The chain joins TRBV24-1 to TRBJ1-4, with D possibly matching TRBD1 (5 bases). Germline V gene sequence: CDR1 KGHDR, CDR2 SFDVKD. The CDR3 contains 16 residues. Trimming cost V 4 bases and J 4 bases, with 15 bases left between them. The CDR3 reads CATSDPTGTGNEKLFF. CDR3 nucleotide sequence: TGTGCCACCAGTGACCCGACCGGGACCGGTAATGAAAAACTGTTTTTT.

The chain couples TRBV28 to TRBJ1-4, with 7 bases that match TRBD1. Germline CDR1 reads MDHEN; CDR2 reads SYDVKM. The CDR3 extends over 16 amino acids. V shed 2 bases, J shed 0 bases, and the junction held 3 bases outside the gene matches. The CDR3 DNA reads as TGTGCCAGCAGTTTAAAGGGGGCGGCAACTAATGAAAAACTGTTTTTT. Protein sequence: CASSLKGAATNEKLFF. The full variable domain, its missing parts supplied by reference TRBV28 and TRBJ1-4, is DVKVTQSSRYLVKRTGEKVFLECVQDMDHENMFWYRQDPGLGLRLIYFSYDVKMKEKGDIPEGYSVSREKKERFSLILESASTNQTSMYLCASSLKGAATNEKLFFGSGTQLSVL.

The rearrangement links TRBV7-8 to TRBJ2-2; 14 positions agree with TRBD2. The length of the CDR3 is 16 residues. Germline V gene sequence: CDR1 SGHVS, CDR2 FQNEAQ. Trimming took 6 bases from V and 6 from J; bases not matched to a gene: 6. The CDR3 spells CASRLTTSGRAGELFF. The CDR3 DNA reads TGTGCCAGCAGACTTACGACTAGCGGGAGGGCCGGGGAGCTGTTTTTT.

CDR3 sequence (DNA): TGTGCCAGCAGCCAGGGGACAGGGGGTGATGGCTACACCTTC. It specifies CASSQGTGGDGYTF. V usage is TRBV4-2 and J usage is TRBJ1-2; 11 positions agree with TRBD1. CDR1 is LGHNA, CDR2 YNFKEQ, per germline. The CDR3 is made up of 14 amino acids. The trim removed 3 bases at V and 6 bases at J, leaving 3 bases unmatched.

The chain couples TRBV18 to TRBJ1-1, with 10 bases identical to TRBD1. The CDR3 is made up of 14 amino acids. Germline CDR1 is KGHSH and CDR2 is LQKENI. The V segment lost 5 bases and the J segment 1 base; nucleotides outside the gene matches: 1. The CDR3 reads CASSGQGENTEAFF. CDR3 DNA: TGTGCCAGCTCAGGACAGGGGGAGAACACTGAAGCTTTCTTT.

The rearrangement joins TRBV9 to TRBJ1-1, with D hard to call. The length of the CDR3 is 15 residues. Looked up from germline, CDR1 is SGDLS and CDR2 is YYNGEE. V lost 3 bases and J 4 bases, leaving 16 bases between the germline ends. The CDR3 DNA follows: TGTGCCAGCAGCGCCCCGCCGGACGGAAGCACTGAAGCTTTCTTT. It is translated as CASSAPPDGSTEAFF.

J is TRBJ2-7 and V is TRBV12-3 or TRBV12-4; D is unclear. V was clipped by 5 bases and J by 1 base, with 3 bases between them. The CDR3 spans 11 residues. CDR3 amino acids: CASSPSYEQYF. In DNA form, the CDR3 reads TGTGCCAGCAGTCCTTCCTACGAGCAGTACTTC.

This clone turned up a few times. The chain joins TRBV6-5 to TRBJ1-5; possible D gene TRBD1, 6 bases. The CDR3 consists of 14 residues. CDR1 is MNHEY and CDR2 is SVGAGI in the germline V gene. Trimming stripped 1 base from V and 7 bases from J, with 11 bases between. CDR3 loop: CASSYCDRRQPQHF. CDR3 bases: TGTGCCAGCAGTTACTGTGACAGGAGACAGCCCCAGCATTTT.

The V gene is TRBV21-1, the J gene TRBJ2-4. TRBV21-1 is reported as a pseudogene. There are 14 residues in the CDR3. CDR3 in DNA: TGTGCCACCCCTGGACGTTCAGCCAAAAACATTCAGTACTTC. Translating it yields CATPGRSAKNIQYF.

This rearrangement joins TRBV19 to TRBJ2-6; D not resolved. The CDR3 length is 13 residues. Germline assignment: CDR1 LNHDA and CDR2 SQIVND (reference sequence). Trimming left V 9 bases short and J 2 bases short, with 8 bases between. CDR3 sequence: CARNFPGANVLTF. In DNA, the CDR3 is TGTGCCAGGAACTTTCCTGGGGCCAACGTCCTGACTTTC.

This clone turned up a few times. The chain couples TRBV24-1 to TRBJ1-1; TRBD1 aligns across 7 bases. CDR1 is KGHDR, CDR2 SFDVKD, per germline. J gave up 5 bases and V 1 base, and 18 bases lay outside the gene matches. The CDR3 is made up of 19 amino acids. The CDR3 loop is CATSDFFPGEGAPGTEAFF. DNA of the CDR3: TGTGCCACCAGTGATTTTTTCCCGGGTGAGGGGGCGCCGGGGACTGAAGCTTTCTTT.

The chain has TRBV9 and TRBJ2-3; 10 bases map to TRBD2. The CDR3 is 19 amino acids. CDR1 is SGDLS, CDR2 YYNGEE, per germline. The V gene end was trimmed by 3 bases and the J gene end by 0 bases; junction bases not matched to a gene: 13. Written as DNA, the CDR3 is TGTGCCAGCAGCGGATCGGGACTAGCGAGGGGTGGTAGCACAGATACGCAGTATTTT. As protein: CASSGSGLARGGSTDTQYF.

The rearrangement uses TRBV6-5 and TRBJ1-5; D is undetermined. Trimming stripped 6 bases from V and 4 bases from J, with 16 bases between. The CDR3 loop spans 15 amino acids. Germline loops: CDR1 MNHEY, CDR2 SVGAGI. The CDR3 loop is CASSSDTNRNQPQHF. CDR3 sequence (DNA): TGTGCCAGCAGCTCTGACACGAACCGTAATCAGCCCCAGCATTTT.

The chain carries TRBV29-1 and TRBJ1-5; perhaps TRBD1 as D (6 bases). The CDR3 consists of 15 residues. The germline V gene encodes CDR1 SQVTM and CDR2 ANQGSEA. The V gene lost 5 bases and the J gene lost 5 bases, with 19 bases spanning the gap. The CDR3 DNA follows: TGCAGCGTTCTTGAGGGACACCTGTTCGATCAGCCCCAGCATTTT. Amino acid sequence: CSVLEGHLFDQPQHF.

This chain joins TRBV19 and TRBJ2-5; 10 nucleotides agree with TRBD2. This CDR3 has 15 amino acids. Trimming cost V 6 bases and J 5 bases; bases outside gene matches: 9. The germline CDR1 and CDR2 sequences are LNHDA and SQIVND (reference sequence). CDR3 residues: CASRSASGSRETQYF. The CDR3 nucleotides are TGTGCCAGTAGATCGGCTAGCGGGAGTAGGGAGACCCAGTACTTC.

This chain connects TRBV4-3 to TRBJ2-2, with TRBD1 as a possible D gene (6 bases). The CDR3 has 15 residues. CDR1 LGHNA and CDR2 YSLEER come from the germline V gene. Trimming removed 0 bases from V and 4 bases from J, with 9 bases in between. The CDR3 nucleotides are TGCGCCAGCAGCCAAGAGGGGGCGACCACCGGGGAGCTGTTTTTT. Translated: CASSQEGATTGELFF.

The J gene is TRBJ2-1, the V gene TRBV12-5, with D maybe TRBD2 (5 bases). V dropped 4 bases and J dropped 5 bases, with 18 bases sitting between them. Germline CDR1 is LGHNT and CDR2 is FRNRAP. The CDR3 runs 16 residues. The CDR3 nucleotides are TGTGCTAGTGGTTCCGGGCGTGGGAGTCAGGACAATGAGCAGTTCTTC. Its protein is CASGSGRGSQDNEQFF.

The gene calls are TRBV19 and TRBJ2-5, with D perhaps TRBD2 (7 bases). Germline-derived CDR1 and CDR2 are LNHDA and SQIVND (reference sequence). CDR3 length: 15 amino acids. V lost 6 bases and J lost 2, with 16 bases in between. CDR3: CASRRGGATQETQYF. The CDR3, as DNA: TGTGCCAGTAGGAGGGGGGGCGCGACACAAGAGACCCAGTACTTC.

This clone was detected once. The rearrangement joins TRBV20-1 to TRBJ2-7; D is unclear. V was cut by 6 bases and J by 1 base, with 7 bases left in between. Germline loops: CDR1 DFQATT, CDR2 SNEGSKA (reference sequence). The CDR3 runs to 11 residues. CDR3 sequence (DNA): TGCAGTGCCCCGTGGTCCTACGAGCAGTACTTC. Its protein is CSAPWSYEQYF.

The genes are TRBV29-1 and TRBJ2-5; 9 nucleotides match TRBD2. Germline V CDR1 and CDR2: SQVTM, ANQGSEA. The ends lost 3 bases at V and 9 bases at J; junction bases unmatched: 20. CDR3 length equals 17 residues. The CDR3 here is CSVDGREGSAARGAQYF. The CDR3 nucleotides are TGCAGCGTTGACGGGCGGGAGGGCTCGGCCGCCCGGGGGGCCCAGTACTTC.